This T cell receptor beta chain was sequenced for a study of tumor and adjacent non-tumor tissue in lung cancer. Across the whole study: There were roughly 11 adenocarcinoma, 2 squamous cell carcinoma and 1 small cell lung cancer cases. Around 4 million productive TCRbeta reads were obtained per sample on average. Findings and limits, study-wide: In normal lung, the top 100 clones were significantly more dominant than in tumor.

This clonotype appeared many times. Its antigen is not known. The library came from three nested PCR rounds adapted from ARM-PCR protocols. TCRdb re-derived calls from the multiplex PCR reads in MiXCR, one entry per CDR3 protein. The profile shows about 90,000 distinct CDR3 sequences, approximately 73% of them singletons. No cell sorting was done before RNA was extracted from the tissue. This non-tumor lung sample came from over 3 cm beyond the tumor edge. Between August and November 2014, newly diagnosed, chemotherapy-naive lung cancer patients underwent thoracic surgery in China. This receptor was identified in a woman aged 45 to 65 with non-small cell lung cancer. The specimen was distant non-tumor lung tissue.

The CDR3 loop reads CSARAGAIYEQYF. The CDR3, as DNA: TGCAGTGCTAGAGCGGGAGCAATCTACGAGCAGTACTTC. This chain joins TRBV20-1 and TRBJ2-7, with D perhaps matching TRBD2 (6 bases). The V end lost 1 base, the J end lost 3 bases, and 10 bases lay between the germline ends. The CDR3 loop spans 13 amino acids. The germline gives CDR1 DFQATT, CDR2 SNEGSKA (reference sequence).